Included here is one T cell receptor beta chain sequence, with context. Profiling relied on immunoSEQ multiplex PCR, and the TCRdb table lists in-frame clones only, not all of them. The sample comprises about 130,000 clones, 85% of which are singletons, and 25% to 30% rests with the top ten. Germline loops: CDR1 SGHVS, CDR2 FQNEAQ. This CDR3 has 16 amino acids. V lost 5 bases and J lost 6; bases outside the gene matches: 15. This specimen belongs to a study of blood T cell repertoires in COVID-19. Overall study: PBMCs, B-cell-depleted T cells, or T cells were the source of the cDNA or gDNA that made up the material.

Material for sequencing was peripheral blood. This chain connects TRBV7-8 to TRBJ1-2; 7 nucleotides line up with TRBD1. This receptor was obtained from a woman older than 75 with acute or convalescent COVID-19. The CDR3 DNA follows: TGTGCCAGCAGCCGAGTGGGTACAGGGGCTTACGATGGCTACACCTTC. Residues: CASSRVGTGAYDGYTF.